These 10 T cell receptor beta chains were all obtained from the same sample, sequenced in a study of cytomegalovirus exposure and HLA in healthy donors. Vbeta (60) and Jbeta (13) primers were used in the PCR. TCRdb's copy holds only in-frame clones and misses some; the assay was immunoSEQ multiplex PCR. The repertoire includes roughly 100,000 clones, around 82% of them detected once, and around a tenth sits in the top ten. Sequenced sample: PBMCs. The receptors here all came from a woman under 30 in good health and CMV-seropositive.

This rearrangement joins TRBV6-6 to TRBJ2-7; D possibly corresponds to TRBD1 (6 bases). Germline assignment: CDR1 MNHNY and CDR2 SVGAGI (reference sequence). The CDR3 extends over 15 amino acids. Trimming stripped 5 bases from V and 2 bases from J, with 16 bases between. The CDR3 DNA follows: TGTGCCAGCAGTCCCTCAAAGGGGGTGGCCTACGAGCAGTACTTC. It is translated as CASSPSKGVAYEQYF.

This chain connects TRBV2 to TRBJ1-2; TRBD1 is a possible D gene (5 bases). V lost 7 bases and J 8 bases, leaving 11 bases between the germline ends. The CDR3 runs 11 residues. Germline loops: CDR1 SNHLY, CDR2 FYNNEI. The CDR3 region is CASTRVQGYTF. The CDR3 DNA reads TGTGCCAGCACCAGGGTCCAGGGCTACACCTTC.

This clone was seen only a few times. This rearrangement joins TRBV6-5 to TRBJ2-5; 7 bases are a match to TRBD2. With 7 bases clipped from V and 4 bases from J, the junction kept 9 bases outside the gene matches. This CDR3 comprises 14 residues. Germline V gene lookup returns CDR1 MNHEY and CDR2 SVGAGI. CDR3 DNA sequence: TGTGCCAGCACCCCGCCGGGGGGACCAGAGACCCAGTACTTC. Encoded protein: CASTPPGGPETQYF.

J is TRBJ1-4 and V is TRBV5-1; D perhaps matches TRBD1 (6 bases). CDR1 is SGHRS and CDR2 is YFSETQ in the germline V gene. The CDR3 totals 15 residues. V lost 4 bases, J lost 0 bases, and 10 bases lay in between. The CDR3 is CASSIQGATNEKLFF. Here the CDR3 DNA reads TGCGCCAGCAGCATACAGGGAGCAACTAATGAAAAACTGTTTTTT.

In nucleotides, the CDR3 is TGTGCCAGCAGCTTGGGAGGGGGACTAAGCACAGATACGCAGTATTTT. Its translation: CASSLGGGLSTDTQYF. V is TRBV5-6 and J is TRBJ2-3; tentative D call: TRBD2 (7 bases). Trimming removed 0 bases at V and 0 bases at J, with 11 bases between. Germline V lookup: CDR1 SGHDT, CDR2 YYEEEE. The CDR3 covers 16 residues.

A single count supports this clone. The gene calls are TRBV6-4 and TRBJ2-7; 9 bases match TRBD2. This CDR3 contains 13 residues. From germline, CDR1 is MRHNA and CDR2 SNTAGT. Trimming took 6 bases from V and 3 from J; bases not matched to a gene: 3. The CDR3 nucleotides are TGTGCCAGCAGCCGAGCGGGAGGCTACGAGCAGTACTTC. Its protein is CASSRAGGYEQYF.

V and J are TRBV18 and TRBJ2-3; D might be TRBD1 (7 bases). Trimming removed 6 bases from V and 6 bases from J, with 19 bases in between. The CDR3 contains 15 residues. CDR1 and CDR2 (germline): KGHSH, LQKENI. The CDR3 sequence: CASSLKQGRSDTQYF. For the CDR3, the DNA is TGTGCCAGCTCTCTCAAACAGGGGAGGTCTGATACGCAGTATTTT.

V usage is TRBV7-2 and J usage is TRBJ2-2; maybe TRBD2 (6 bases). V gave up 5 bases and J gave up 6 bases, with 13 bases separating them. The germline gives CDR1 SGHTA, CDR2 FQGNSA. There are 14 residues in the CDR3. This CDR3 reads CASSESRGSGELFF. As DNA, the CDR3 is TGTGCCAGCAGCGAATCCCGGGGGTCCGGGGAGCTGTTTTTT.

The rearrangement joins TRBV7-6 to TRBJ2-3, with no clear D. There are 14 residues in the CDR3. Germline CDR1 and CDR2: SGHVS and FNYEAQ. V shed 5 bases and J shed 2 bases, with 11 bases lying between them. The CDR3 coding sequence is TGTGCCAGCAGCCCCCGCGGAGCCACAGATACGCAGTATTTT. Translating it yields CASSPRGATDTQYF.

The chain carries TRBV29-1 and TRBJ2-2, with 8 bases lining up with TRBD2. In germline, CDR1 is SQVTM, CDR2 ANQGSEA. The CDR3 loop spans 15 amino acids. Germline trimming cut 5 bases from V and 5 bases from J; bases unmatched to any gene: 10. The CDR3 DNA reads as TGCAGCGTTCGAGCGGGAGAGCTCTATACCGGGGAGCTGTTTTTT. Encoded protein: CSVRAGELYTGELFF.